Listed here is a single T cell receptor beta chain. This entry is derived from a study of blood T cell repertoires in COVID-19. On the study more broadly: The United States, Italy and Spain provided the acute and convalescent COVID-19 samples. PBMCs, B-cell-depleted T cells, or T cells were the source of the cDNA or gDNA that made up the material.

Unmatched junction bases numbered 5, after V lost 1 base and J lost 3 bases. CDR3 length: 16 amino acids. From germline, CDR1 is SGHTA and CDR2 FQGNSA. Original handling: Reference gene primers were amplified, and this amplification served to estimate nucleated cell counts. Profiled with immunoSEQ multiplex PCR; TCRdb holds only in-frame clones, not every one. V, J and clone size derive from that table, while D and trimming were established from the DNA sequence. Of about 75,000 clones in the sample, about 87% were seen once. Sequenced input: peripheral blood. The rearrangement links TRBV7-2 to TRBJ1-5; 8 bases map to TRBD1. The clonotype comes from a woman between 65 and 79 years old with acute or convalescent COVID-19. The CDR3 region is CASSLDGQGANQPQHF. CDR3 coding DNA: TGTGCCAGCAGCTTAGACGGGCAGGGGGCCAATCAGCCCCAGCATTTT.